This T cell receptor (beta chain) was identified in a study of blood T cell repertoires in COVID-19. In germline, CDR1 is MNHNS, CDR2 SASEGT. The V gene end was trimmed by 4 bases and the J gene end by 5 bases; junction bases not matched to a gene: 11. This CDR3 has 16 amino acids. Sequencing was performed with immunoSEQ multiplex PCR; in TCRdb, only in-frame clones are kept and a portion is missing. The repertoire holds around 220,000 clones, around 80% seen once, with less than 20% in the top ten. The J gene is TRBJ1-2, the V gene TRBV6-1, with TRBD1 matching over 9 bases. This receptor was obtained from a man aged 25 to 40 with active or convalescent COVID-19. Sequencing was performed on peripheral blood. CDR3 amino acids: CASSGGRDRVEYGYTF. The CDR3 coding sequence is TGTGCCAGCAGTGGTGGGCGGGACAGGGTAGAGTATGGCTACACCTTC.